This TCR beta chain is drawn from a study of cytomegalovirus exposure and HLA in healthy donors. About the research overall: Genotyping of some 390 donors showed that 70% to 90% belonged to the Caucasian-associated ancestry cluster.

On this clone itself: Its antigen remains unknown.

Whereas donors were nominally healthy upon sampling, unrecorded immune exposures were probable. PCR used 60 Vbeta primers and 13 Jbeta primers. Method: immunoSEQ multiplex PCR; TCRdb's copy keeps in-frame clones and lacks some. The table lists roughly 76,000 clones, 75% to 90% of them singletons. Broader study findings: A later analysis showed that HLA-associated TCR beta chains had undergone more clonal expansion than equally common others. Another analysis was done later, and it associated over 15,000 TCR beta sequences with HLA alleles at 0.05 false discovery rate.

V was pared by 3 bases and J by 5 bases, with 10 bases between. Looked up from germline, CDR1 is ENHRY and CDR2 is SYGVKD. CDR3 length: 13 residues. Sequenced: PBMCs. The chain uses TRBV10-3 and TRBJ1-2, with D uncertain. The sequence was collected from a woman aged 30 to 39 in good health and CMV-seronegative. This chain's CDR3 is CAISDSGQYGYTF. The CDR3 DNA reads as TGTGCCATCAGTGATTCTGGGCAGTATGGCTACACCTTC.